The 13 T cell receptor beta chains listed next were all sequenced from one sample in a study of blood T cell repertoires in COVID-19. Profiled with immunoSEQ multiplex PCR; TCRdb holds only in-frame clones, not every one. The data show about 180,000 clones, 70% to 90% seen once. The specimen was peripheral blood. The source is a middle-aged man with active or convalescent COVID-19.

The V call is TRBV2, the J call TRBJ2-1; TRBD2 agrees at 12 bases. Germline V CDR1 and CDR2: SNHLY, FYNNEI. This CDR3 contains 16 residues. The V segment lost 8 bases and the J segment 2 bases; nucleotides outside the gene matches: 7. CDR3 in DNA: TGTGCCAGCGAATTGACTAGCGGGGGCCCCTACAATGAGCAGTTCTTC. Encoded protein: CASELTSGGPYNEQFF. The full variable domain, in which reference TRBV2 and TRBJ2-1 provide the parts outside the CDR3, is EPEVTQTPSHQVTQMGQEVILRCVPISNHLYFYWYRQILGQKVEFLVSFYNNEISEKSEIFDDQFSVERPDGSNFTLKIRSTKLEDSAMYFCASELTSGGPYNEQFFGPGTRLTVL.

This clone was counted between two and nine times. The chain links TRBV7-2 to TRBJ2-1; tentatively, D is TRBD1 (6 bases). The V and J ends lost 0 bases and 0 bases respectively, with 9 bases between them. Germline CDR1 and CDR2: SGHTA and FQGNSA. The CDR3 has 16 residues. CDR3 DNA sequence: TGTGCCAGCAGCTTAGCGGGGGCCACCTCCTACAATGAGCAGTTCTTC. Protein product: CASSLAGATSYNEQFF.

The chain combines TRBV6-5 with TRBJ2-1, with 11 bases lining up with TRBD2. The CDR3 runs 14 residues. V shed 8 bases and J 7 bases; nucleotides not matched to a gene: 7. The germline gives CDR1 MNHEY, CDR2 SVGAGI. CDR3 nucleotides: TGTGCCAGCCAATTAGCGGGGGGGCCGAATGAGCAGTTCTTC. Amino acids: CASQLAGGPNEQFF.

The chain recombines TRBV7-2 with TRBJ1-4; D is perhaps TRBD1 (6 bases). V was clipped by 0 bases and J by 4 bases, with 9 bases between them. The CDR3 contains 15 residues. Germline loops: CDR1 SGHTA, CDR2 FQGNSA. The CDR3 protein is CASSLAGANNEKLFF. The CDR3 DNA is TGTGCCAGCAGCTTAGCGGGGGCCAATAATGAAAAACTGTTTTTT.

The genes are TRBV7-3 and TRBJ1-3; 7 bases fit TRBD1. Germline V CDR1 and CDR2: SGHTA, FQGTGA. CDR3 length equals 16 residues. V lost 5 bases and J lost 0; bases outside the gene matches: 7. CDR3 bases: TGTGCCAGCAGCGCCCGGGACAGTTACTCTGGAAACACCATATATTTT. This codes for CASSARDSYSGNTIYF.

The rearrangement joins TRBV11-2 to TRBJ1-1; D unclear. CDR1 and CDR2 from the germline V gene are SGHAT and FQNNGV. The CDR3 is made up of 12 amino acids. Trimming took off 2 bases at V and 8 bases at J, with 9 bases between the two ends. CDR3 residues: CASSLFGPEAFF. Here the CDR3 DNA reads TGTGCCAGCAGCTTATTCGGTCCCGAAGCTTTCTTT.

V usage is TRBV25-1 and J usage is TRBJ1-2; no definite D call. This CDR3 has 14 residues. Germline CDR1 is MGHDK and CDR2 is SYGVNS. V gave up 4 bases and J gave up 4 bases, with 13 bases separating them. CDR3 protein: CASSAGPMSYGYTF. The CDR3 coding sequence is TGTGCCAGCAGTGCGGGTCCGATGAGCTATGGCTACACCTTC.

The chain recombines TRBV15 with TRBJ1-4; no clear D. CDR3 length: 16 amino acids. V lost 2 bases and J 3 bases, leaving 13 bases between the germline ends. The germline gives CDR1 LNHNV, CDR2 YYDKDF (reference sequence). This CDR3 is CATSRTIKPANEKLFF. Here the CDR3 DNA reads TGTGCCACCAGCAGAACCATTAAACCGGCTAATGAAAAACTGTTTTTT. The complete variable domain, with remaining parts taken from reference TRBV15 and TRBJ1-4, reads DAMVIQNPRYQVTQFGKPVTLSCSQTLNHNVMYWYQQKSSQAPKLLFHYYDKDFNNEADTPDNFQSRRPNTSFCFLDIRSPGLGDTAMYLCATSRTIKPANEKLFFGSGTQLSVL.

The genes are TRBV7-9 and TRBJ2-3, with 8 bases fitting TRBD2. The germline V gene has CDR1 SEHNR and CDR2 FQNEAQ (reference sequence). V trimming: 7 bases; J trimming: 2 bases; junction bases outside the gene matches: 11. CDR3 length equals 16 residues. CDR3 protein: CASTPRLGGATDTQYF. In nucleotides, the CDR3 is TGTGCCAGCACCCCCCGGCTCGGGGGGGCCACAGATACGCAGTATTTT.

In nucleotides, the CDR3 is TGTGCCAGCTCAGCCGACAATAACTATGGCTACACCTTC. This gives the protein CASSADNNYGYTF. The V call is TRBV18, the J call TRBJ1-2; no clear D. V was trimmed by 5 bases and J by 1 base, leaving 8 bases between them. Germline V gene lookup returns CDR1 KGHSH and CDR2 LQKENI. This CDR3 has 13 amino acids.

This rearrangement joins TRBV7-6 to TRBJ2-5; no definite D call. V was clipped by 1 base and J by 7 bases, with 7 bases between them. Germline CDR1 reads SGHVS; CDR2 reads FNYEAQ. There are 12 residues in the CDR3. The CDR3 DNA sequence: TGTGCCAGCAGCTTAGGTAGTGGGACCCAGTACTTC. It translates to CASSLGSGTQYF.

This chain joins TRBV2 and TRBJ1-4; 11 bases fit TRBD1. V lost 10 bases and J lost 5; bases outside the gene matches: 6. This CDR3 spans 14 amino acids. Germline loops: CDR1 SNHLY, CDR2 FYNNEI. The DNA of the CDR3 is TGTGCCACCTCCGGGGACAGGGGGAATGAAAAACTGTTTTTT. It codes for CATSGDRGNEKLFF.

This clone was seen only once. The chain couples TRBV19 to TRBJ1-1, with 10 nucleotides matching TRBD1. Germline V gene data show CDR1 as LNHDA and CDR2 as SQIVND (reference sequence). V lost 4 bases and J lost 7; bases outside the gene matches: 6. CDR3 length equals 14 residues. In DNA, the CDR3 is TGTGCCAGTAGTACCGGGACAGGGGCCATTGAAGCTTTCTTT. This encodes CASSTGTGAIEAFF.